What follows are 15 T cell receptor beta chains derived from one specimen sequenced in a study of T cells in Graves' hyperthyroidism and ophthalmopathy. TCR beta CDR3 region amplification was performed from RNA transcripts. A set of HTBI primers served as the primers for a first-round RT-PCR of the TCR CDR3. Each CDR3 protein gets one entry after TCRdb re-called the multiplex PCR reads with MiXCR. This sample yields 400,000 to 450,000 distinct CDR3 sequences, of which under 15% are seen a single time; about 13% belongs to the top ten. The sequenced sample was blood. The receptors were gathered from a man younger than 30 with Graves' ophthalmopathy.

Turning to this clonotype: A much more abundant neighbour one base away suggests this may be a read error. The chain links TRBV5-1 to TRBJ2-7, with D maybe TRBD1 (5 bases). The DNA end is a closer match to TRBJ2-1, so the J assignment may be wrong. Germline values: CDR1 SGHRS, CDR2 YFSETQ. CDR3 length equals 13 residues. The CDR3, as DNA: TGCGCCAGCAGCTCCACAGGACCCTACGAGCAGTTCTTC. This encodes CASSSTGPYEQFF.

This clonotype appeared many times. The gene calls are TRBV4-1 and TRBJ1-2; D ambiguous. The CDR3 consists of 12 residues. The germline V gene has CDR1 MGHRA and CDR2 YSYEKL. V was cut by 4 bases and J by 4 bases, with 7 bases left in between. CDR3 nucleotide sequence: TGCGCCAGCAGCCCCGACCGCTATGGCTACACCTTC. Protein: CASSPDRYGYTF.

This clonotype was counted at least ten times. The chain combines TRBV12-3 or TRBV12-4 with TRBJ2-6; perhaps TRBD1 as D (5 bases). The CDR3 sequence is 16 residues long. The germline V and J ends were trimmed by 5 bases and 1 base, with 12 bases remaining between them. The CDR3 loop is CASSTIRVSGANVLTF. Here the CDR3 DNA reads TGTGCCAGCAGTACAATCAGGGTGTCTGGGGCCAACGTCCTGACTTTC.

This clonotype was seen only a few times. The rearrangement links TRBV20-1 to TRBJ2-1; the D gene is possibly TRBD2 (6 bases). The V end was cut by 8 bases, the J end by 8 bases, with 16 bases between. The CDR3 length is 12 residues. CDR1 and CDR2 from the germline V gene are DFQATT and SNEGSKA (reference sequence). DNA for the CDR3: TGCAGTACCCGTACTAGCTTTCATGAGCAGTTCTTC. Its translation is CSTRTSFHEQFF.

The sample holds many counts of this clonotype. This rearrangement joins TRBV6-1 to TRBJ1-2; D remains ambiguous. Germline V gene data show CDR1 as MNHNS and CDR2 as SASEGT. CDR3 length: 16 amino acids. V dropped 5 bases and J dropped 7 bases, with 23 bases sitting between them. CDR3 region: CASSYPQLSGRTGYTF. The DNA for the CDR3 is TGTGCCAGCAGTTATCCCCAGTTATCAGGAAGGACTGGCTACACCTTC.

This clonotype has at least ten counts. The rearrangement joins TRBV24-1 to TRBJ1-2, with D unclear. The CDR3 covers 12 residues. CDR1 is KGHDR, CDR2 SFDVKD, per germline. Between the trimmed V and J ends, which lost 4 bases and 3 bases, there was a span of 5 bases. CDR3 residues: CATSESYYGYTF. DNA for the CDR3: TGTGCCACCAGTGAAAGTTACTATGGCTACACCTTC.

This clonotype showed up many times. This rearrangement joins TRBV11-2 to TRBJ2-2; D not certain. The CDR3 is 14 amino acids. Germline V gene lookup returns CDR1 SGHAT and CDR2 FQNNGV. Trimming took off 3 bases at V and 4 bases at J, with 9 bases between the two ends. The CDR3 protein is CASSFSRSTGELFF. CDR3 DNA: TGTGCCAGCAGCTTCAGCCGCAGCACCGGGGAGCTGTTTTTT.

This clonotype showed up just a few times. V and J are TRBV29-1 and TRBJ2-7; 8 bases agree with TRBD1. Trimming removed 1 base from V and 0 bases from J; junction bases left unmatched: 14. Looked up from germline, CDR1 is SQVTM and CDR2 is ANQGSEA. The CDR3 has 18 residues. The CDR3 region is CSVEGLTQGAAGSYEQYF. The CDR3 DNA reads TGCAGCGTTGAAGGTCTCACCCAGGGGGCTGCTGGCTCCTACGAGCAGTACTTC.

In this sample, this clonotype turned up many times. The genes are TRBV27 and TRBJ2-7, with 10 bases fitting TRBD1. V lost 1 base, J lost 7 bases, and 13 bases stayed unmatched. The germline V gene encodes CDR1 MNHEY and CDR2 SMNVEV (reference sequence). This CDR3 comprises 17 residues. The chain's CDR3 is CASSLYSLGQGGREQYF. The CDR3 bases are TGTGCCAGCAGTTTATATAGTCTTGGACAGGGGGGTAGGGAGCAGTACTTC.

This clonotype was counted at least ten times. The chain uses TRBV3-1 and TRBJ2-1; D is undetermined. The germline gives CDR1 LGHDT, CDR2 YNNKEL (reference sequence). This CDR3 is built from 12 residues. V was shortened by 1 base and J by 8 bases, with 6 bases between the two germline ends. The CDR3 loop reads CASSQALYEQFF. As DNA, the CDR3 is TGTGCCAGCAGCCAAGCCCTTTATGAGCAGTTCTTC.

V and J are TRBV24-1 and TRBJ2-2; tentatively, D is TRBD2 (6 bases). Trimming cost V 4 bases and J 4 bases, with 15 bases left between them. Germline loops: CDR1 KGHDR, CDR2 SFDVKD. The CDR3 runs to 16 residues. CDR3 DNA: TGTGCCACCAGTGAACAAAGGGGACTGCGCACCGGGGAGCTGTTTTTT. Residues: CATSEQRGLRTGELFF.

In its sample, this clonotype was seen many times. V is TRBV24-1 and J is TRBJ1-2; 10 bases are a match to TRBD1. There are 17 residues in the CDR3. Trimming removed 4 bases from V and 4 bases from J; junction bases left unmatched: 11. CDR1 is KGHDR and CDR2 is SFDVKD in the germline V gene. In nucleotides, the CDR3 is TGTGCCACCAGTGACCCCGGGACAGGGGCGACGGGCTATGGCTACACCTTC. Translated: CATSDPGTGATGYGYTF.

This clonotype was observed many times. This chain links TRBV18 with TRBJ2-7; no reliable D call. V lost 6 bases and J 4 bases, leaving 13 bases between the germline ends. Germline V gene data show CDR1 as KGHSH and CDR2 as LQKENI. There are 13 residues in the CDR3. CDR3 in amino acids: CASSPHKAYEQYF. The CDR3 DNA sequence: TGTGCCAGCTCGCCCCACAAGGCGTACGAGCAGTACTTC.

The sample holds a few counts of this clonotype. The V call is TRBV6-1, the J call TRBJ2-1; 8 bases line up with TRBD1. Trimming removed 6 bases from V and 8 bases from J; junction bases left unmatched: 18. CDR1 and CDR2 from the germline V gene are MNHNS and SASEGT. The CDR3 runs to 17 residues. The CDR3 region is CASSHTIGTGPWDEQFF. The DNA for the CDR3 is TGTGCCAGCAGCCACACCATCGGGACAGGCCCTTGGGATGAGCAGTTCTTC.

This chain joins TRBV6-5 and TRBJ1-2; 11 bases align to TRBD1. The CDR3 covers 16 residues. CDR1 is MNHEY, CDR2 SVGAGI, per germline. The ends lost 0 bases at V and 5 bases at J; junction bases unmatched: 5. CDR3 DNA: TGTGCCAGCAGTTACTCACGGACAGGGGGCGGGTATGGCTACACCTTC. It yields the protein CASSYSRTGGGYGYTF.